The 24 T cell receptor beta chains reported below all come from one sample, sequenced in a study of T cells after posttransplantation cyclophosphamide. Methotrexate plus calcineurin inhibitor accompanied controls' myeloablative marrow transplants; sampling was 1 year later. Clones were sequenced by immunoSEQ multiplex PCR, and TCRdb holds only the in-frame ones, with some missing. Of about 16,000 clones detected, 85% appear once; the ten largest clones hold approximately 30%. Sequencing was performed on PBMCs, taken after allogeneic stem cell transplant with calcineurin inhibitor and methotrexate. All receptors come from a female patient younger than 35 who received an allogeneic stem cell transplant from an unrelated donor, was CMV-positive, and had acute and chronic GVHD. Some T cells may arise from the graft donor.

In DNA form, the CDR3 reads TGTGCCAGCAGCTCCCGACAGCCACTATATGAAAAACTGTTTTTT. Its translation is CASSSRQPLYEKLFF. This chain uses TRBV7-2 with TRBJ1-4; possibly TRBD1 for D (5 bases). There are 15 residues in the CDR3. Germline CDR1 and CDR2: SGHTA and FQGNSA. Trimming removed 4 bases at V and 6 bases at J, with 15 bases between.

V gene TRBV19 combines with J gene TRBJ1-1; 7 nucleotides align to TRBD1. Germline CDR1 LNHDA, CDR2 SQIVND (reference sequence). Trimming removed 5 bases from V and 7 bases from J; junction bases left unmatched: 13. The CDR3 is 15 residues long. Written as DNA, the CDR3 is TGTGCCAGTAGTCCCAGGGCAGGGGGTTTTTTTGAAGCTTTCTTT. It is translated as CASSPRAGGFFEAFF.

The chain has TRBV7-2 and TRBJ2-5, with 7 bases matching TRBD2. The tail of the sequence fits TRBJ2-7 better, so the J call may be wrong. The CDR3 length is 15 residues. The germline gives CDR1 SGHTA, CDR2 FQGNSA. CDR3 region: CASSHSGTTVYEQYF. CDR3 DNA sequence: TGTGCCAGCAGCCATTCCGGGACTACCGTTTACGAGCAGTACTTC.

The genes are TRBV2 and TRBJ2-7; a possible D gene is TRBD1 (6 bases). Looked up from germline, CDR1 is SNHLY and CDR2 is FYNNEI. The CDR3 loop spans 15 amino acids. Trimming stripped 3 bases from V and 2 bases from J, with 14 bases between. The CDR3 sequence is CASSDVWDTAYEQYF. The CDR3 DNA reads as TGTGCCAGCAGTGATGTTTGGGACACAGCCTACGAGCAGTACTTC.

This clone came up once. The chain carries TRBV21-1 and TRBJ2-1; TRBD1 reflects the table's D call only, with no check against the DNA. TRBV21-1 is assigned pseudogene status. The CDR3 has 17 residues. The CDR3 nucleotides are TGTGCCAGCAGCAAAGGCAGGGTCCTACCTCCCTACAATGAGCAGTTCTTC. Its translation: CASSKGRVLPPYNEQFF.

This chain links TRBV6-6 with TRBJ2-7; possible D gene TRBD2, 6 bases. This CDR3 contains 14 residues. Germline V gene sequence: CDR1 MNHNY, CDR2 SVGAGI (reference sequence). V was shortened by 6 bases and J by 1 base, with 13 bases between the two germline ends. This chain's CDR3 is CASSLTGTSYEQYF. The DNA for the CDR3 is TGTGCCAGCAGCCTGACCGGGACTTCCTACGAGCAGTACTTC.

This chain joins TRBV5-1 and TRBJ2-5; a weak D match, TRBD2 (7 bases). Deletions cut 6 bases from V and 7 bases from J, with 16 bases between. The CDR3 is made up of 13 amino acids. CDR1 is SGHRS and CDR2 is YFSETQ in the germline V gene. CDR3 sequence reads: CASTHYREGTQYF. The CDR3 DNA sequence: TGCGCCAGCACCCACTACAGGGAGGGGACCCAGTACTTC. The full variable domain, in which reference TRBV5-1 and TRBJ2-5 provide the parts outside the CDR3, is KAGVTQTPRYLIKTRGQQVTLSCSPISGHRSVSWYQQTPGQGLQFLFEYFSETQRNKGNFPGRFSGRQFSNSRSEMNVSTLELGDSALYLCASTHYREGTQYFGPGTRLLVL.

This clone has a single count. At the DNA level, this CDR3 is encoded by other sequences in the same sample as well. The chain employs TRBV9 and TRBJ2-3; D is undetermined. The CDR3 has 12 amino acids. Germline V gene data show CDR1 as SGDLS and CDR2 as YYNGEE. V lost 0 bases and J lost 6, with 5 bases in between. Here the CDR3 DNA reads TGTGCCAGCAGCGTAGGGGCGGATACGCAGTATTTT. Translating gives CASSVGADTQYF.

This sequence joins TRBV5-1 and TRBJ1-5; 10 positions match TRBD1. The CDR3 length is 16 residues. With 0 bases clipped from V and 7 bases from J, the junction kept 7 bases outside the gene matches. Germline V gene sequence: CDR1 SGHRS, CDR2 YFSETQ. The CDR3 protein is CASSLGDRGVGQPQHF. CDR3 sequence (DNA): TGCGCCAGCAGCTTGGGGGACAGGGGTGTCGGACAGCCCCAGCATTTT.

This clone was observed a few times. V is TRBV5-6 and J is TRBJ1-4, with 9 positions matching TRBD1. The CDR3 spans 17 residues. V gave up 3 bases and J gave up 4 bases; unmatched junction bases: 10. Germline loops: CDR1 SGHDT, CDR2 YYEEEE. CDR3 protein: CASSSRDRDLRNEKLFF. The CDR3 region has the DNA TGTGCCAGCAGCTCCAGGGACAGGGACCTTCGTAATGAAAAACTGTTTTTT. The full variable domain, rest sourced from reference TRBV5-6 and TRBJ1-4, is DAGVTQSPTHLIKTRGQQVTLRCSPKSGHDTVSWYQQALGQGPQFIFQYYEEEERQRGNFPDRFSGHQFPNYSSELNVNALLLGDSALYLCASSSRDRDLRNEKLFFGSGTQLSVL.

This rearrangement joins TRBV5-5 to TRBJ2-3, with 8 positions matching TRBD2. The CDR3 runs to 15 residues. V trimming: 5 bases; J trimming: 5 bases; junction bases outside the gene matches: 10. CDR1 and CDR2 (germline): SGHKS, YYEKEE (reference sequence). Here the CDR3 reads CASSLTAGGQDTQYF. Written as DNA, the CDR3 is TGTGCCAGCAGTCTCACGGCGGGAGGTCAAGATACGCAGTATTTT.

The rearrangement uses TRBV5-4 and TRBJ1-1, with D hard to call. V lost 0 bases and J 1 base, leaving 10 bases between the germline ends. Germline CDR1 SGHNT, CDR2 YYREEE (reference sequence). The CDR3 has 15 amino acids. This CDR3 reads CASSLASAANTEAFF. CDR3 DNA: TGTGCCAGCAGCTTGGCCAGCGCAGCGAACACTGAAGCTTTCTTT.

This chain links TRBV5-8 with TRBJ2-5, with D possibly TRBD2 on 6 matching bases. The germline gives CDR1 SGHTS, CDR2 YDEGEE. V lost 1 base and J lost 5, with 18 bases in between. CDR3 size: 16 residues. DNA for the CDR3: TGTGCCAGCAGCTTGTCGGGTTGGACGGAGGGGGAGACCCAGTACTTC. Protein: CASSLSGWTEGETQYF.

This chain connects TRBV18 to TRBJ2-7, with 10 nucleotides matching TRBD1. The CDR3 contains 17 residues. CDR1 KGHSH and CDR2 LQKENI come from the germline V gene. With 3 bases clipped from V and 0 bases from J, the junction kept 8 bases outside the gene matches. CDR3 nucleotides: TGTGCCAGCTCACCTCTCTCGGGACAGGGGAGCTCCTACGAGCAGTACTTC. Translation gives CASSPLSGQGSSYEQYF.

This chain connects TRBV5-1 to TRBJ2-3; 10 bases match TRBD1. CDR1 is SGHRS, CDR2 YFSETQ, per germline. V shed 5 bases, J shed 1 base, and the junction held 10 bases outside the gene matches. This CDR3 contains 17 residues. The CDR3 loop reads CASRRTGGSGGTDTQYF. CDR3 DNA: TGCGCCAGCAGAAGGACAGGGGGTAGCGGGGGCACAGATACGCAGTATTTT. The whole variable domain, filled in from reference TRBV5-1 and TRBJ2-3, reads KAGVTQTPRYLIKTRGQQVTLSCSPISGHRSVSWYQQTPGQGLQFLFEYFSETQRNKGNFPGRFSGRQFSNSRSEMNVSTLELGDSALYLCASRRTGGSGGTDTQYFGPGTRLTVL.

V gene TRBV29-1 combines with J gene TRBJ2-5; 10 bases are a match to TRBD1. Germline V CDR1 and CDR2: SQVTM, ANQGSEA. Losses at the gene ends were 7 bases for V and 5 bases for J; bases not matched to a gene: 4. The CDR3 is 12 amino acids. For the CDR3, the DNA is TGCAGCGGACAGGGGGCGGGTGAGACCCAGTACTTC. It encodes CSGQGAGETQYF.

The chain links TRBV11-3 to TRBJ2-7; no firm D call. The CDR3 spans 15 residues. V lost 7 bases and J 0 bases, leaving 16 bases between the germline ends. Looked up from germline, CDR1 is SGHNT and CDR2 is YENEEA. CDR3 region: CASTGSQRHSYEQYF. CDR3 DNA: TGTGCCAGCACGGGTTCTCAGCGCCACTCCTACGAGCAGTACTTC.

The J gene is TRBJ2-3, the V gene TRBV27; a weak D match, TRBD1 (6 bases). V was shortened by 5 bases and J by 3 bases, with 18 bases between the two germline ends. This CDR3 comprises 16 residues. Germline V gene data show CDR1 as MNHEY and CDR2 as SMNVEV (reference sequence). CDR3: CASSREQGLGTDTQYF. CDR3 nucleotide sequence: TGTGCCAGCAGTCGTGAACAGGGTTTAGGAACAGATACGCAGTATTTT.

This clone was detected once. V gene TRBV28 combines with J gene TRBJ1-1; TRBD1 is a possible D gene (6 bases). The V end lost 4 bases, the J end lost 11 bases, and 23 bases lay between the germline ends. Germline V lookup: CDR1 MDHEN, CDR2 SYDVKM. This CDR3 contains 15 residues. CDR3 sequence reads: CASSSPPGPGRGAFF. CDR3 in DNA: TGTGCCAGCAGTTCCCCTCCCGGACCAGGCAGGGGTGCTTTCTTT. Drawing the rest from reference TRBV28 and TRBJ1-1, the complete variable domain is DVKVTQSSRYLVKRTGEKVFLECVQDMDHENMFWYRQDPGLGLRLIYFSYDVKMKEKGDIPEGYSVSREKKERFSLILESASTNQTSMYLCASSSPPGPGRGAFFGQGTRLTVV.

This clone was seen a single time. V usage is TRBV28 and J usage is TRBJ2-5; tentative D call: TRBD2 (5 bases). Germline CDR1 is MDHEN and CDR2 is SYDVKM. Between the trimmed V and J ends, which lost 2 bases and 2 bases, there was a span of 15 bases. The CDR3 has 16 residues. CDR3 region: CASSLVAPPIQETQYF. The DNA of the CDR3 is TGTGCCAGCAGTTTAGTAGCGCCACCGATACAAGAGACCCAGTACTTC.

The genes are TRBV11-2 and TRBJ2-2; no clear D gene. CDR1 is SGHAT, CDR2 FQNNGV, per germline. The V end lost 1 base, the J end lost 0 bases, and 3 bases lay between the germline ends. This CDR3 has 14 amino acids. In nucleotides, the CDR3 is TGTGCCAGCAGCTTAGGCGCGAACACCGGGGAGCTGTTTTTT. It is translated as CASSLGANTGELFF. Supplemented by reference TRBV11-2 and TRBJ2-2, the full variable domain reads EAGVAQSPRYKIIEKRQSVAFWCNPISGHATLYWYQQILGQGPKLLIQFQNNGVVDDSQLPKDRFSAERLKGVDSTLKIQPAKLEDSAVYLCASSLGANTGELFFGEGSRLTVL.

This sequence joins TRBV7-2 and TRBJ2-7; TRBD2 matches at 7 bases. CDR3 length: 15 residues. Germline V lookup: CDR1 SGHTA, CDR2 FQGNSA. Trimming removed 5 bases from V and 2 bases from J; junction bases left unmatched: 9. CDR3: CASSPAGVSTYEQYF. DNA of the CDR3: TGTGCCAGCAGCCCCGCGGGGGTAAGCACCTACGAGCAGTACTTC.

This rearrangement joins TRBV19 to TRBJ1-1; unclear D gene. Between the trimmed V and J ends, which lost 6 bases and 10 bases, there was a span of 15 bases. This CDR3 has 12 amino acids. CDR1 and CDR2 from the germline V gene are LNHDA and SQIVND (reference sequence). The CDR3 DNA reads TGTGCCAGTAGCCTTGGGCCTTCCGGAGCTTTCTTT. Translated, it gives CASSLGPSGAFF.

This chain connects TRBV6-5 to TRBJ2-7, with 7 bases fitting TRBD1. V gave up 6 bases and J gave up 6 bases; unmatched junction bases: 14. This CDR3 contains 15 residues. CDR1 and CDR2 from the germline V gene are MNHEY and SVGAGI. The DNA of the CDR3 is TGTGCCAGCAGAAAAACCGGGACAGCTATTTCCGAGCAGTACTTC. It yields the protein CASRKTGTAISEQYF.